This TCR beta chain was recovered during a study of blood T cell repertoires in COVID-19. Background on the study: COVID-19 samples collected from the United States, Italy and Spain covered acute and convalescent phases.

Authors' processing steps: Estimation of nucleated cell counts relied on the amplification of reference gene primers. Only in-frame clones appear in the TCRdb table, and some are missing; sequencing was by immunoSEQ multiplex PCR. The V and J calls and clone size were taken over from that table, and D and trimming were inferred from the DNA. This table has about 320,000 clones, 70% to 90% appearing once. This CDR3 contains 14 residues. The V and J ends lost 3 bases and 3 bases respectively, with 12 bases between them. Germline V gives CDR1 MNHEY, CDR2 SMNVEV (reference sequence). The source material was peripheral blood. This clonotype was obtained from a man aged 18 to 30 who had recovered from COVID-19. The gene calls are TRBV27 and TRBJ2-7, with TRBD2 as a possible D gene (5 bases). The CDR3 protein is CASSFRVASYEQYF. DNA for the CDR3: TGTGCCAGCAGTTTTAGGGTAGCGAGCTACGAGCAGTACTTC.